This TCR beta chain is from a study of T cells in narcolepsy. Study-level background: Enrolled donors included narcolepsy type 1 or type 2 patients and healthy controls. Whole-study results and caveats: Comparing one patient's CSF and blood CD4+ clonotypes highlighted HCRT- and TRIB2-specific autoreactive clonotypes. Reportedly, autoreactive clonotypes were serially detected in patients' blood but not controls'.

Germline V gene lookup returns CDR1 LNHDA and CDR2 SQIVND (reference sequence). The J segment lost 4 bases and the V segment lost 6 bases, leaving 7 bases of the junction unmatched. CDR3 size: 14 residues. Generated by immunoSEQ multiplex PCR, the TCRdb table keeps only in-frame clones and is missing some. The table includes about 30,000 clones, more than 75% detected once. There are a few counts of this clone. What it binds is not known. The sequence was obtained from a human donor with narcolepsy. The sequencing sample was made of CD45RA- memory CD4+ T cells from PBMCs. The V call is TRBV19, the J call TRBJ2-5, with 8 bases aligning to TRBD2. CDR3 residues: CASSQGLGIETQYF. CDR3 in DNA: TGTGCCAGTAGCCAGGGACTAGGAATAGAGACCCAGTACTTC.